Presented here are 31 T cell receptor beta chains from one specimen sequenced in a study of OX40 agonist ivuxolimab in advanced cancers. Data came from immunoSEQ multiplex PCR; TCRdb stores just in-frame clones and leaves some out. The sample lists about 88,000 clones; around 87% were seen once. The starting material was CD4+ or CD8+ T cells sorted from blood, obtained in a trial of the OX40 agonist ivuxolimab. The receptors were sampled from an adult with an advanced solid tumor such as melanoma, head and neck, liver or kidney cancer.

The chain couples TRBV5-1 to TRBJ2-2; D unresolved. Trimming stripped 3 bases from V and 7 bases from J, with 7 bases between. In germline, CDR1 is SGHRS, CDR2 YFSETQ. This CDR3 spans 12 amino acids. The CDR3 sequence is CASSSYNGELFF. The CDR3 DNA is TGCGCCAGCAGCTCTTACAACGGGGAGCTGTTTTTT.

The chain carries TRBV5-1 and TRBJ2-3, with 10 bases that match TRBD2. The CDR3 is 18 residues long. Germline values: CDR1 SGHRS, CDR2 YFSETQ. The junction had 15 bases not matched to a gene; V was cut back by 4 bases and J by 4 bases. DNA for the CDR3: TGCGCCAGCAGCCCACTTCTAGCGGGAGCTCAGGGGGCAGATACGCAGTATTTT. It is translated as CASSPLLAGAQGADTQYF.

The J gene is TRBJ1-1, the V gene TRBV19; TRBD1 matches 7 bases. After removal of 9 bases from V and 5 bases from J, the junction contained 9 bases not matched to a gene. Looked up from germline, CDR1 is LNHDA and CDR2 is SQIVND (reference sequence). This CDR3 is 13 amino acids long. CDR3 residues: CASGQEMGTEAFF. Written as DNA, the CDR3 is TGTGCCAGCGGACAGGAAATGGGGACTGAAGCTTTCTTT.

V gene TRBV18 combines with J gene TRBJ2-3, with TRBD2 identical over 7 bases. The V segment lost 2 bases and the J segment 1 base; nucleotides outside the gene matches: 6. The germline CDR1 and CDR2 sequences are KGHSH and LQKENI. The CDR3 is 16 residues long. The CDR3 is CASSPIGGRGTDTQYF. In DNA, the CDR3 is TGTGCCAGCTCACCAATTGGCGGGAGAGGCACAGATACGCAGTATTTT.

This chain joins TRBV5-8 and TRBJ1-2, with a weak D call TRBD1 (6 bases). Trimming shortened V by 4 bases and J by 4 bases, and 17 bases separated the two germline ends. The germline gives CDR1 SGHTS, CDR2 YDEGEE. This CDR3 comprises 15 residues. CDR3 in amino acids: CASSPGQRTGYGYTF. The CDR3 nucleotides read TGTGCCAGCAGCCCAGGACAGAGGACGGGCTATGGCTACACCTTC.

The chain employs TRBV6-6 and TRBJ2-1; 12 nucleotides line up with TRBD2. Per germline, CDR1 MNHNY and CDR2 SVGAGI (reference sequence). The V segment lost 10 bases and the J segment 0 bases; nucleotides outside the gene matches: 4. The CDR3 runs 15 residues. The CDR3 here is CATGLAGSSYNEQFF. The CDR3 region has the DNA TGTGCCACCGGACTAGCGGGGAGCTCCTACAATGAGCAGTTCTTC.

The chain joins TRBV4-2 to TRBJ2-5; 9 bases line up with TRBD2. The germline V gene encodes CDR1 LGHNA and CDR2 YNFKEQ. This CDR3 contains 14 residues. The trim removed 1 base at V and 5 bases at J, leaving 2 bases unmatched. CDR3 protein: CASSQALAGETQYF. In nucleotides, the CDR3 is TGTGCCAGCAGCCAAGCTCTAGCGGGGGAGACCCAGTACTTC.

This chain joins TRBV5-5 and TRBJ2-7; 11 nucleotides line up with TRBD2. V was clipped by 3 bases and J by 6 bases; unmatched bases: 5. CDR3 length: 14 amino acids. Germline CDR1 and CDR2: SGHKS and YYEKEE (reference sequence). The CDR3 sequence: CASSSTSGTIEQYF. DNA for the CDR3: TGTGCCAGCAGCTCGACTAGCGGGACGATCGAGCAGTACTTC.

The chain carries TRBV29-1 and TRBJ1-2; 8 nucleotides agree with TRBD1. The V gene's germline CDR1 is SQVTM and CDR2 ANQGSEA. Trimming cost V 6 bases and J 5 bases; bases outside gene matches: 8. The CDR3 runs to 13 residues. Written as DNA, the CDR3 is TGCAGCGTGAAGACAGGGGCGGAATATGGCTACACCTTC. This codes for CSVKTGAEYGYTF.

V gene TRBV27 combines with J gene TRBJ2-1; 12 bases match TRBD2. The length of the CDR3 is 15 residues. Germline loops: CDR1 MNHEY, CDR2 SMNVEV (reference sequence). The V segment lost 4 bases and the J segment 10 bases; nucleotides outside the gene matches: 8. Here the CDR3 DNA reads TGTGCCAGCAGTTCTCAGACTAGCGGGAGTGGGGAGCAGTTCTTC. It is translated as CASSSQTSGSGEQFF.

In this sample, this clone turned up once. The CDR3 spells CASSLGVGVGYEQYF. CDR3 in DNA: TGTGCCAGCAGCTTGGGAGTGGGAGTGGGCTACGAGCAGTACTTC. This sequence joins TRBV5-8 and TRBJ2-7; weak D call: TRBD2 (5 bases). The V gene lost 0 bases and the J gene lost 3 bases, with 13 bases spanning the gap. This CDR3 comprises 15 residues. Germline CDR1 and CDR2: SGHTS and YDEGEE. Combining the CDR3 with reference TRBV5-8 and TRBJ2-7 gives the whole variable domain EAGVTQSPTHLIKTRGQQATLRCSPISGHTSVYWYQQALGLGLQFLLWYDEGEERNRGNFPPRFSGRQFPNYSSELNVNALELEDSALYLCASSLGVGVGYEQYFGPGTRLTVT.

The rearrangement links TRBV6-6 to TRBJ2-7; D could derive from TRBD1 or TRBD2 (5 bases each). V lost 6 bases to trimming and J lost 6 bases, with 9 bases between them. CDR1 and CDR2 from the germline V gene are MNHNY and SVGAGI (reference sequence). The CDR3 sequence is 11 residues long. This CDR3 is CASRGDGEQYF. The CDR3 region has the DNA TGTGCCAGCAGGGGGGATGGCGAGCAGTACTTC.

The rearrangement joins TRBV29-1 to TRBJ2-5; D is unclear. With 8 bases removed from V and 4 bases from J, the gap between germline ends came to 11 bases. The CDR3 is 11 amino acids. Germline V CDR1 and CDR2: SQVTM, ANQGSEA. CDR3 sequence: CSPRRGETQYF. In DNA, the CDR3 is TGCAGCCCTAGACGAGGAGAGACCCAGTACTTC.

The V gene is TRBV5-8, the J gene TRBJ2-5; possible D gene TRBD1, 6 bases. Germline CDR1 and CDR2: SGHTS and YDEGEE. The germline V and J ends were trimmed by 1 base and 4 bases, with 17 bases remaining between them. The CDR3 extends over 16 amino acids. The CDR3 DNA is TGTGCCAGCAGCTTGAAAGGGGGAAGAGGGCGAGAGACCCAGTACTTC. Its translation: CASSLKGGRGRETQYF.

This clone was picked up one time. The rearrangement links TRBV7-3 to TRBJ1-3; maybe TRBD1 (5 bases). Between the trimmed V and J ends, which lost 2 bases and 2 bases, there was a span of 7 bases. Per the germline V gene, CDR1 is SGHTA and CDR2 is FQGTGA. The CDR3 covers 14 residues. CDR3 in amino acids: CASSLGRAGNTIYF. CDR3 coding DNA: TGTGCCAGCAGCTTAGGCAGGGCTGGAAACACCATATATTTT.

V is TRBV25-1 and J is TRBJ2-3; TRBD1 matches at 10 bases. After removal of 1 base from V and 2 bases from J, the junction contained 6 bases not matched to a gene. Germline CDR1 and CDR2: MGHDK and SYGVNS. CDR3 length: 17 residues. CDR3 protein: CASSESGTGENTDTQYF. The CDR3 DNA reads TGTGCCAGCAGTGAATCGGGGACAGGGGAAAACACAGATACGCAGTATTTT.

The chain has TRBV5-1 and TRBJ2-5; no clear D. The CDR3 has 13 amino acids. V lost 3 bases and J 2 bases, leaving 8 bases between the germline ends. CDR1 and CDR2 (germline): SGHRS, YFSETQ. The CDR3 here is CASSWAEQETQYF. The CDR3 coding sequence is TGCGCCAGCAGCTGGGCAGAACAAGAGACCCAGTACTTC.

In its sample, this clone was seen a few times. The CDR3 sequence is CASSPRTGGDEQYF. The CDR3 DNA sequence: TGTGCCAGCAGCCCGCGGACAGGGGGCGACGAGCAGTACTTC. The V and J genes are TRBV7-2 and TRBJ2-7, with 11 positions matching TRBD1. Trimming at V came to 5 bases and at J to 5 bases, leaving 5 bases not matched to a gene. Germline V gives CDR1 SGHTA, CDR2 FQGNSA. The CDR3 is made up of 14 amino acids.

J is TRBJ1-2 and V is TRBV7-9, with D perhaps TRBD1 (6 bases). The CDR3 covers 15 residues. Deletions cut 1 base from V and 1 base from J, with 10 bases between. Per the germline V gene, CDR1 is SEHNR and CDR2 is FQNEAQ (reference sequence). The CDR3 DNA reads as TGTGCCAGCAGCTTAGAAGGGGGGCATAACTATGGCTACACCTTC. Protein sequence: CASSLEGGHNYGYTF.

The chain combines TRBV5-5 with TRBJ2-3, with D possibly TRBD2 on 6 matching bases. With 3 bases removed from V and 2 bases from J, the gap between germline ends came to 13 bases. Germline loops: CDR1 SGHKS, CDR2 YYEKEE (reference sequence). The CDR3 totals 15 residues. The CDR3 DNA reads TGTGCCAGCAGCTATATTGGCGGGAACACAGATACGCAGTATTTT. Translation gives CASSYIGGNTDTQYF.

The chain uses TRBV6-1 and TRBJ1-2; perhaps TRBD1 as D (5 bases). The CDR3 contains 13 residues. Trimming removed 4 bases at V and 8 bases at J, with 14 bases between. Germline V CDR1 and CDR2: MNHNS, SASEGT. CDR3 amino acids: CASSGGDGPGYTF. CDR3 coding DNA: TGTGCCAGCAGTGGGGGGGACGGACCCGGCTACACCTTC.

J is TRBJ2-1 and V is TRBV7-2; D gene ambiguous. CDR1 and CDR2 (germline): SGHTA, FQGNSA. Trimming took off 0 bases at V and 6 bases at J, with 15 bases between the two ends. The CDR3 contains 16 residues. The chain's CDR3 is CASSLARRPWPNEQFF. DNA for the CDR3: TGTGCCAGCAGCTTAGCGCGTAGACCTTGGCCCAATGAGCAGTTCTTC.

This chain uses TRBV2 with TRBJ1-2; tentative D call: TRBD1 (6 bases). The CDR3 totals 13 residues. V was shortened by 8 bases and J by 4 bases, with 14 bases between the two germline ends. Germline loops: CDR1 SNHLY, CDR2 FYNNEI. In DNA, the CDR3 is TGTGCCAGCGCCTCGGGGGGGCCCTATGGCTACACCTTC. It yields the protein CASASGGPYGYTF.

The chain has TRBV9 and TRBJ1-3, with D perhaps matching TRBD1 (6 bases). This CDR3 has 16 amino acids. V lost 4 bases and J 0 bases, leaving 14 bases between the germline ends. CDR1 and CDR2 (germline): SGDLS, YYNGEE. CDR3 coding DNA: TGTGCCAGCAGCCCCCCGCAGGGGAGCTCTGGAAACACCATATATTTT. The encoded protein is CASSPPQGSSGNTIYF.

J is TRBJ2-5 and V is TRBV11-2; the D gene is possibly TRBD1 (5 bases). This CDR3 is 12 amino acids long. Germline CDR1 reads SGHAT; CDR2 reads FQNNGV. V dropped 3 bases and J dropped 5 bases, with 7 bases sitting between them. The CDR3 DNA reads TGTGCCAGCAGCTTTACAGGCGAGACCCAGTACTTC. This sequence encodes CASSFTGETQYF.

J is TRBJ1-5 and V is TRBV28; D call uncertain. Trimming cost V 3 bases and J 0 bases, with 9 bases left between them. Germline assignment: CDR1 MDHEN and CDR2 SYDVKM. The CDR3 is 15 amino acids. The CDR3 DNA reads as TGTGCCAGCAGTTTGTCCCCCCATAGCAATCAGCCCCAGCATTTT. Residues: CASSLSPHSNQPQHF.

The CDR3 sequence is CASSLGRPSNQPQHF. The CDR3 DNA is TGTGCCAGCAGCCTAGGACGTCCCAGCAATCAGCCCCAGCATTTT. The chain has TRBV7-3 and TRBJ1-5, with D uncertain. Germline V CDR1 and CDR2: SGHTA, FQGTGA. The length of the CDR3 is 15 residues. The V and J ends lost 5 bases and 1 base respectively, with 12 bases between them.

This sequence joins TRBV21-1 and TRBJ2-7; the tabulated D call, TRBD1, remains unverified against the DNA. TRBV21-1 corresponds to a pseudogene. The CDR3 consists of 16 residues. CDR3 sequence (DNA): TGTGCCAGCAGCAACTCCGGGACAGGGCGCTCCTACGAGCAGTACTTC. Amino acids: CASSNSGTGRSYEQYF.

The chain is built from TRBV7-2 and TRBJ2-4; TRBD1 might be the D (5 bases). V lost 5 bases and J lost 4, with 18 bases in between. CDR3 size: 16 residues. Germline V CDR1 and CDR2: SGHTA, FQGNSA. DNA of the CDR3: TGTGCCAGCAGCCCTCAGCAACCAGGGCTTAAAAACATTCAGTACTTC. It translates to CASSPQQPGLKNIQYF.

This clone was recorded a few times. The rearrangement uses TRBV15 and TRBJ1-2; 12 positions agree with TRBD1. Germline values: CDR1 LNHNV, CDR2 YYDKDF (reference sequence). V shed 3 bases, J shed 7 bases, and the junction held 3 bases outside the gene matches. The CDR3 contains 14 residues. For the CDR3, the DNA is TGTGCCACCAGCAGCCGGGACAGGGGGCCTGGCTACACCTTC. Protein: CATSSRDRGPGYTF.

The chain couples TRBV11-2 to TRBJ1-5; D not certain. The V gene's germline CDR1 is SGHAT and CDR2 FQNNGV. The CDR3 consists of 13 residues. The V end was cut by 0 bases, the J end by 7 bases, with 7 bases between. CDR3 residues: CASSLDLSQPQHF. In nucleotides, the CDR3 is TGTGCCAGCAGCTTAGATCTCTCGCAGCCCCAGCATTTT.